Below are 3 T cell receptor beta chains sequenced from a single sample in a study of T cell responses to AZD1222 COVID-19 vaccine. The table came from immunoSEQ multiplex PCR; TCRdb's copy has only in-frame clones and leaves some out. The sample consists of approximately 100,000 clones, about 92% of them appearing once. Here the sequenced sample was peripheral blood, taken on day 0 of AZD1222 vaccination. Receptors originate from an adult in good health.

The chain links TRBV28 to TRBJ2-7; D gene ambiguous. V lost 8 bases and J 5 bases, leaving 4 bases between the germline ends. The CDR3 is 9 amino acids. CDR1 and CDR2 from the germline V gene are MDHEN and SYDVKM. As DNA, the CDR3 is TGTGCCAGCGGGCACGAGCAGTACTTC. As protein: CASGHEQYF.

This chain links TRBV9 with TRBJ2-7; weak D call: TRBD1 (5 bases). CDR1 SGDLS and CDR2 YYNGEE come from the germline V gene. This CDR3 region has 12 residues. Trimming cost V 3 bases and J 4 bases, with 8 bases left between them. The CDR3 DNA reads TGTGCCAGCAGCGCGACAGATTACGAGCAGTACTTC. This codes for CASSATDYEQYF.

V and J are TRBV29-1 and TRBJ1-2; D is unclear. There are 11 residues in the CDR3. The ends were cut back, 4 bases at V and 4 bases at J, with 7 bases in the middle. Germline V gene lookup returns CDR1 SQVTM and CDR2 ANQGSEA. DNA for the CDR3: TGCAGCGTTGCCAGTGGCTATGGCTACACCTTC. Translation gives CSVASGYGYTF.